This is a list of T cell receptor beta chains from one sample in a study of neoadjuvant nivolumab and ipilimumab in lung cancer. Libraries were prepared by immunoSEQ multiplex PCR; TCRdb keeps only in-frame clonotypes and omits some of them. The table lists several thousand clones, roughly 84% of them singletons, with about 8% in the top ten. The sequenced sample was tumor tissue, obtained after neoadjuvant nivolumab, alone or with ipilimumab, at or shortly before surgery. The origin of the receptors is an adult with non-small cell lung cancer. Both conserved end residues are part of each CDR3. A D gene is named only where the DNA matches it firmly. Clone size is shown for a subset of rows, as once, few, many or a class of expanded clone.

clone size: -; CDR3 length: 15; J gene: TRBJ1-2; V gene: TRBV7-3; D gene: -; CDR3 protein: CASSLIPGAGYGYTF; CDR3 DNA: TGTGCCAGCAGCTTAATCCCAGGGGCTGGGTATGGCTACACCTTC
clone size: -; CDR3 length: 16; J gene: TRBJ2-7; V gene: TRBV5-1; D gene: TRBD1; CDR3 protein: CASSRKTGQVYYEQYF; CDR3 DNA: TGCGCCAGCAGCCGCAAAACCGGACAGGTGTATTACGAGCAGTACTTC
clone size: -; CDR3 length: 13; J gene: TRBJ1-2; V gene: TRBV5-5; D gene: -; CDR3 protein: CASSFPGNYGYTF; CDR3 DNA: TGTGCCAGCAGCTTTCCAGGGAACTATGGCTACACCTTC
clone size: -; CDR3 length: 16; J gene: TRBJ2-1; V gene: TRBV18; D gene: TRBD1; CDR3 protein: CASSTGTGVPTNEQFF; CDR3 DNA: TGTGCCAGCTCAACCGGGACAGGGGTCCCTACCAATGAGCAGTTCTTC
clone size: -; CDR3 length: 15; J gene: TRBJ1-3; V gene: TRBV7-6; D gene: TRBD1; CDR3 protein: CASSLNQGVGNTIYF; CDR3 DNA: TGTGCCAGCAGCTTGAATCAGGGGGTCGGAAACACCATATATTTT
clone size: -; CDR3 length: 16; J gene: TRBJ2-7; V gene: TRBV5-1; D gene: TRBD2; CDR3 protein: CASSRDRLAGSYEQYF; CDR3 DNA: TGCGCCAGCAGCCGGGACAGACTAGCGGGCTCCTACGAGCAGTACTTC
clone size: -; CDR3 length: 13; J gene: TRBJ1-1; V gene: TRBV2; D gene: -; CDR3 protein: CASREKGGTEAFF; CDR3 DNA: TGTGCCAGCAGGGAAAAAGGGGGGACTGAAGCTTTCTTT
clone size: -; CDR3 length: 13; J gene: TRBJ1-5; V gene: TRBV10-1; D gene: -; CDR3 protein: CASSEVGTQPQHF; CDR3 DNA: TGCGCCAGCAGTGAGGTGGGGACTCAGCCCCAGCATTTT
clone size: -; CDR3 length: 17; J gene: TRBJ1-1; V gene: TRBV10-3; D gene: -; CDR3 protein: CAISEGGRWEGNTEAFF; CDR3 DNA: TGTGCCATCAGTGAGGGGGGTCGGTGGGAAGGCAACACTGAAGCTTTCTTT
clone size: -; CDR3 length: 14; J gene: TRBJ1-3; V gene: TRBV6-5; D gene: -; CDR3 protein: CASGLIGSGNTIYF; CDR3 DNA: TGTGCCAGCGGCTTAATAGGCTCTGGAAACACCATATATTTT
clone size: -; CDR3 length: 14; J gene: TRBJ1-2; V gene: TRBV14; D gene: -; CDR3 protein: CASSQDWRGYGYTF; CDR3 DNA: TGTGCCAGCAGCCAAGACTGGCGGGGCTATGGCTACACCTTC
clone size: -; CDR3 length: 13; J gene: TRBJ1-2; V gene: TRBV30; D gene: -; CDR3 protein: CAWSPLPDLSYTF; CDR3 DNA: TGTGCCTGGAGTCCCCTTCCTGATCTGAGCTACACCTTC
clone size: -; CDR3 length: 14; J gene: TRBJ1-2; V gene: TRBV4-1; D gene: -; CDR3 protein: CASSRELANYGYTF; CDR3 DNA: TGCGCCAGCAGCCGGGAGTTAGCTAACTATGGCTACACCTTC
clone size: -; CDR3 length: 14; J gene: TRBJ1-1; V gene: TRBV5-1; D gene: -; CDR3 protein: CASSLARRNTEAFF; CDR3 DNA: TGCGCCAGCAGCTTGGCGAGAAGGAACACTGAAGCTTTCTTT
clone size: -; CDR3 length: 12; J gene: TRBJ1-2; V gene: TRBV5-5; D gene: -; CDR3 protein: CASSLDPYGYTF; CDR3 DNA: TGTGCCAGCAGCTTGGATCCTTATGGCTACACCTTC
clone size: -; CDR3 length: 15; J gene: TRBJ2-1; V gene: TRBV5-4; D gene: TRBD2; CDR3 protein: CASSYTSGGYNEQFF; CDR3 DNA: TGTGCCAGCAGCTATACTAGCGGGGGTTACAATGAGCAGTTCTTC
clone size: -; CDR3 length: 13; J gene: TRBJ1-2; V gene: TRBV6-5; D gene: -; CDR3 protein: CASSPSAAYGYTF; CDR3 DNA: TGTGCCAGCAGTCCGTCAGCGGCCTATGGCTACACCTTC
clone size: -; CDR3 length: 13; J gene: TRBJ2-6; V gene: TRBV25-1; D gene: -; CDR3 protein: CASSDLSANVLTF; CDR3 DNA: TGTGCCAGCAGTGATCTGTCGGCCAACGTCCTGACTTTC
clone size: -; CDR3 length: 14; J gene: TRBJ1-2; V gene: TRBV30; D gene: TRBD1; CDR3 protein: CAWSVRSGTVGYTF; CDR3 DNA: TGTGCCTGGAGTGTAAGATCTGGGACAGTCGGCTACACCTTC
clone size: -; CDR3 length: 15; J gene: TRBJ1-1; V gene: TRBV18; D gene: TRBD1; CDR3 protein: CASSPRPQGYTEAFF; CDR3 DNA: TGTGCCAGCTCACCACGTCCACAGGGGTACACTGAAGCTTTCTTT
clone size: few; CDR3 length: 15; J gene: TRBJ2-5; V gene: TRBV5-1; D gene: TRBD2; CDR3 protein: CASSFGTSAWETQYF; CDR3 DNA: TGCGCCAGCAGCTTTGGGACTAGCGCATGGGAGACCCAGTACTTC
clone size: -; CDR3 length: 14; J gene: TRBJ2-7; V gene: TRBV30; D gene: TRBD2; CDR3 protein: CALPRTSGGGGQYF; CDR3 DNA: TGTGCCTTACCCCGGACTAGCGGGGGAGGCGGGCAGTACTTC
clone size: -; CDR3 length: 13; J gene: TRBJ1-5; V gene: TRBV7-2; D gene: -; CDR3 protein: CASSLDIEQPQHF; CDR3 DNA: TGTGCCAGCAGCTTGGATATAGAACAGCCCCAGCATTTT
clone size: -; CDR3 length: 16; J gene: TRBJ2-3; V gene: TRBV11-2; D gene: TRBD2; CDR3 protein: CASSHPGAGEEDTQYF; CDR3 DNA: TGTGCCAGCAGCCACCCTGGGGCGGGAGAGGAAGATACGCAGTATTTT
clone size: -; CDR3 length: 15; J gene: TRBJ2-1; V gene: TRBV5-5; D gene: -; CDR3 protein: CASSLDGGSYNEQFF; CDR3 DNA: TGTGCCAGCAGCCTCGATGGGGGCTCCTACAATGAGCAGTTCTTC